This TCR beta chain was sequenced during a study of blood T cell repertoires in COVID-19. Study details: Samples representing acute and convalescent COVID-19 were sourced from the United States, Italy and Spain.

TCRdb's copy holds only in-frame clones and misses some; the assay was immunoSEQ multiplex PCR. The sample has 250,000 or so clones; about 80% are singletons. Two negative PCRs, clearance, or symptom resolution characterized the recovered Cohort 3 donors. V lost 0 bases and J 4 bases, leaving 13 bases between the germline ends. The germline V gene encodes CDR1 SGHDT and CDR2 YYEEEE. This CDR3 is built from 15 residues. Material for sequencing was PBMCs or T cells enriched from blood (not recorded which). The sequence derives from a man aged 45-65 years who had recovered from COVID-19. The V gene is TRBV5-6, the J gene TRBJ1-2, with unresolved D. This CDR3 reads CASSLGRRLGYGYTF. The DNA for the CDR3 is TGTGCCAGCAGCTTGGGTCGCCGCCTCGGCTATGGCTACACCTTC.